This T cell receptor beta chain appears in the sequencing data of a study of blood T cell repertoires in COVID-19. The germline V gene encodes CDR1 MNHNY and CDR2 SVGAGI (reference sequence). The CDR3 length is 12 residues. The germline V and J ends were trimmed by 6 bases and 0 bases, with 6 bases remaining between them. Assay used: immunoSEQ multiplex PCR; TCRdb lists only in-frame clones, some missing. The profile shows about 69,000 clones, around nine tenths of them singletons. Sequencing input: peripheral blood. This clonotype was obtained from a woman between 18 and 29 years old with acute or convalescent COVID-19. The chain uses TRBV6-6 and TRBJ2-7; D gene unclear. The chain's CDR3 is CASSLPSYEQYF. CDR3 DNA: TGTGCCAGCAGCCTTCCCTCCTACGAGCAGTACTTC.